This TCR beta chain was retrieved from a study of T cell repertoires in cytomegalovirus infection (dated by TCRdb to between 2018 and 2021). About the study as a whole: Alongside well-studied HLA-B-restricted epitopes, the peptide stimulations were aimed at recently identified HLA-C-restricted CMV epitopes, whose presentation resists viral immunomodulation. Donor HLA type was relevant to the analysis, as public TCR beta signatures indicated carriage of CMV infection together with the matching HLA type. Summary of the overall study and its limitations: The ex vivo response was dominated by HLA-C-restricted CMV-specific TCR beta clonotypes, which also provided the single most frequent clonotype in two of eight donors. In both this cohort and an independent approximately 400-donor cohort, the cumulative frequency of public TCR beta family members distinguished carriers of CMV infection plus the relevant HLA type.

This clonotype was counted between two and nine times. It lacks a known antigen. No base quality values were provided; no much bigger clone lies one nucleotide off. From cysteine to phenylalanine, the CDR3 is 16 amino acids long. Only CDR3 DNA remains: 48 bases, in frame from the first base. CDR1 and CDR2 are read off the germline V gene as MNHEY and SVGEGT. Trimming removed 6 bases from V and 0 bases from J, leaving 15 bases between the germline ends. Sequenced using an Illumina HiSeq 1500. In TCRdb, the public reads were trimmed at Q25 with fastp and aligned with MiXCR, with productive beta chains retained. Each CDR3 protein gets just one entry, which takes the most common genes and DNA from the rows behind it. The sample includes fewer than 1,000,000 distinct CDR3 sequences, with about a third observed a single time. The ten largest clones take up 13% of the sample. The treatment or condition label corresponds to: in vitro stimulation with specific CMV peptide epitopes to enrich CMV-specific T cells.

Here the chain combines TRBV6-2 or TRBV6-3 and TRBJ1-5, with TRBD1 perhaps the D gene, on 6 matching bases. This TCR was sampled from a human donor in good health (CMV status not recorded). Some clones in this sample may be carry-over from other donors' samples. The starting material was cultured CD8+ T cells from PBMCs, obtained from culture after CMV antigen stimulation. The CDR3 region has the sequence CASRGHRVDSNQPQHF. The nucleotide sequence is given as TGTGCCAGCAGGGGACATAGGGTGGATAGCAATCAGCCCCAGCATTTT.